Reported below is one TCR beta chain. The antigen remains unidentified. The CDR3 is made up of 13 amino acids. V shed 3 bases and J 3 bases; nucleotides not matched to a gene: 3. Germline V gene sequence: CDR1 SGDLS, CDR2 YYNGEE. This specimen comes from a study of CD8+ T cells in alopecia areata. Treatment denoted: oral pan-JAK inhibitor, 5-10 mg twice daily. Overall study findings and caveats: Researchers say the link of baseline CD8+ expansion to response remains uncertain, with one nonresponder. The study found that many expanded lesional clones persisted in scalp and blood during tofacitinib.

It was cDNA, reverse transcribed from extracted RNA, that served as the sequencing template. Only in-frame clones appear in the TCRdb table, and some are missing; sequencing was by immunoSEQ multiplex PCR. The table has some 200,000 clones, around 58% seen once. The source material was CD8+ T cells sorted from blood, sampled at week 24, from a patient treated with tofacitinib. This TCR was sampled from a human donor with alopecia areata. The genes are TRBV9 and TRBJ2-7; 7 positions match TRBD1. The CDR3 DNA is TGTGCCAGCAGCGGCACAGGGGACTACGAGCAGTACTTC. It codes for CASSGTGDYEQYF.